The present TCR beta chain was sequenced within a study of CD8 T cells in ankylosing spondylitis (dated by TCRdb to the late 2010s). For context, the study as a whole: T cell receptor beta repertoires were profiled in healthy donors and ankylosing spondylitis patients so that disease-linked TCR variants could be found. The full study cohort was made up of about two dozen ankylosing spondylitis patients and 108 healthy donors. Samples of peripheral blood were taken, and for ankylosing spondylitis patients, synovial fluid was collected as well. Overall study outcomes, separate from this receptor: Some TCR beta motif variants had previously been reported in synovial fluid and blood of reactive arthritis patients, which suggested common disease-initiation mechanisms. The disease-linked clones showed a CD8+ phenotype and occurred at relatively low frequencies in peripheral blood. Blood from ankylosing spondylitis patients appeared to be characterized by a TCR beta motif composed of several highly homologous amino acid variants. The disease-linked clones were reported as significantly enriched in matched synovial fluid samples from ankylosing spondylitis patients.

Data came from an Illumina HiSeq 2500. Quantitative 5'-RACE with molecular barcodes was the method used to prepare the TCR beta libraries. The original pipeline was this. A new computational method, built on a probabilistic model of VDJ rearrangement, was used to identify disease-linked TCR variants. TCRdb trimmed public reads at Q25 via fastp, called clones via MiXCR and kept in-frame beta chains. A single entry per CDR3 protein holds the most common genes and DNA from its merged rows. The V and J calls reflect TCRdb's pipeline rather than the authors' work. The sample yields under 850,000 distinct CDR3 sequences; around 19% were counted once. About 20% of the sample is in the top ten clones. Comments on this clonotype: Its antigen target is currently unknown. No much larger clone exists at a distance of one base, and base qualities are not known.

At the junction V is shortened by 6 bases and J by 0 bases; bases outside the gene matches: 2. From the cysteine through the phenylalanine, the CDR3 covers 13 amino acids. Only the CDR3 region is kept as DNA, spanning 39 bases read in frame from base 1. CDR1 DFQATT and CDR2 SNEGSKA were looked up in the germline V gene (reference sequence). The receptor was derived from a male donor with ankylosing spondylitis. The sequence joins TRBV20-1 to TRBJ2-4, with 7 bases aligning to TRBD2. Sequenced input: blood, either unsorted or a sorted T cell fraction (not recorded which). The CDR3 in this case is CSARGEAKNIQYF. The nucleotide sequence reads as follows: TGCAGTGCCCGGGGGGAAGCCAAAAACATTCAGTACTTC.